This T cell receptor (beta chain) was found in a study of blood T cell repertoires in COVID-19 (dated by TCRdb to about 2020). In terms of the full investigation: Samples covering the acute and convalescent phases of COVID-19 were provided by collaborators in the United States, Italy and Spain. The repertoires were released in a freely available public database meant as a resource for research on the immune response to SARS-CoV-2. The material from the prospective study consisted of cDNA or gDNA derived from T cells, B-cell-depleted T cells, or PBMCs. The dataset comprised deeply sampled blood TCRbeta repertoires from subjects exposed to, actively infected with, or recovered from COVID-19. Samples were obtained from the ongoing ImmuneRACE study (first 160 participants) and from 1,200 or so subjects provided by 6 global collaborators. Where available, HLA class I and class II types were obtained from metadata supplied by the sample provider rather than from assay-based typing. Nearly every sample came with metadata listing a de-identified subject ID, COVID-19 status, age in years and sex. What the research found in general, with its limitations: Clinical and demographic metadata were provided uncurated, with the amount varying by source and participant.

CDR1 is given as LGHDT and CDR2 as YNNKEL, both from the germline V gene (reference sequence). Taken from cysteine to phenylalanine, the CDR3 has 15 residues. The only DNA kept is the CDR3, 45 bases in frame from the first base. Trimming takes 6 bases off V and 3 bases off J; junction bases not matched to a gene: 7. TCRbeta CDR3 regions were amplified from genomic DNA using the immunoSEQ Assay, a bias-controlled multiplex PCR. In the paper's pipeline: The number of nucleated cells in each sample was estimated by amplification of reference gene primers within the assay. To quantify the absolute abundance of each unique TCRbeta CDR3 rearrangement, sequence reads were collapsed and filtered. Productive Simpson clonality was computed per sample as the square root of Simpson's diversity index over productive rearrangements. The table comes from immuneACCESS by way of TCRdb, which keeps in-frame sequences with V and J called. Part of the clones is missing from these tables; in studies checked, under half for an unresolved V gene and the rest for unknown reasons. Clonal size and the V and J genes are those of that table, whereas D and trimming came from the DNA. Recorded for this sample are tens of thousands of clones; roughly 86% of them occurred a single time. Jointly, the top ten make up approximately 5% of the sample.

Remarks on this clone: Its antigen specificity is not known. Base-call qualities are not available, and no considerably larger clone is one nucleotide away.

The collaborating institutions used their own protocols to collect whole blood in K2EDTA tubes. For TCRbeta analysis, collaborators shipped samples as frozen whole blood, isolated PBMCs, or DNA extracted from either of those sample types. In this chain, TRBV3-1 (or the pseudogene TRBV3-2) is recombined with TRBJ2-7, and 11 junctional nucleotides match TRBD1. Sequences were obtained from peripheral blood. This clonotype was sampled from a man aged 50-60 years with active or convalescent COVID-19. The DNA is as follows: TGTGCCAGCAGTAGGGGACAGGGGGGGTACTACGAGCAGTACTTC. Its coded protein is CASSRGQGGYYEQYF.